One and the same sample provided the 27 T cell receptor beta chains below, sequenced in a study of cytomegalovirus exposure and HLA in healthy donors. Primers included in the PCR were 60 Vbeta and 13 Jbeta primers. The method was immunoSEQ multiplex PCR; TCRdb's version includes in-frame clones alone and lacks a portion of them. There are about 120,000 clones in the sample; over 75% occur only once, and approximately 10% lies in the top ten. Sequenced input: PBMCs. The receptors stem from a man aged 35 to 55 in good health and CMV-seropositive.

The V and J genes are TRBV2 and TRBJ1-6; D not certain. Germline CDR1 reads SNHLY; CDR2 reads FYNNEI. This CDR3 has 13 amino acids. Trimming stripped 6 bases from V and 7 bases from J, with 10 bases between. For the CDR3, the DNA is TGTGCCAGCAGAGGATCGGAGAATTCACCCCTCCACTTT. It is translated as CASRGSENSPLHF.

Ten or more counts support this clone. The genes are TRBV19 and TRBJ2-2; weak D call: TRBD1 (6 bases). V was pared by 4 bases and J by 6 bases, with 9 bases between. This CDR3 has 13 amino acids. The germline CDR1 and CDR2 sequences are LNHDA and SQIVND (reference sequence). The chain's CDR3 is CASSTQGPGELFF. CDR3 nucleotides: TGTGCCAGTAGTACACAGGGCCCCGGGGAGCTGTTTTTT.

V gene TRBV27 combines with J gene TRBJ1-5, with 7 bases lining up with TRBD1. This CDR3 contains 16 residues. V shed 0 bases, J shed 6 bases, and the junction held 8 bases outside the gene matches. Germline CDR1 MNHEY, CDR2 SMNVEV (reference sequence). CDR3 in DNA: TGTGCCAGCAGTTTATCCACAGGGGATTTGGGTCAGCCCCAGCATTTT. This gives the protein CASSLSTGDLGQPQHF.

The chain joins TRBV6-1 to TRBJ1-2; 9 bases line up with TRBD1. V dropped 6 bases and J dropped 8; count of bases not matched to a gene: 7. This CDR3 spans 13 amino acids. Germline assignment: CDR1 MNHNS and CDR2 SASEGT. The DNA of the CDR3 is TGTGCCAGCAGGACCAACAGGGGGCGAGGCTACACCTTC. The encoded protein is CASRTNRGRGYTF.

The chain joins TRBV27 to TRBJ2-7, with 9 bases identical to TRBD1. The V and J ends lost 6 bases and 7 bases, in that order; junction bases with no gene match: 13. Looked up from germline, CDR1 is MNHEY and CDR2 is SMNVEV (reference sequence). The CDR3 has 15 amino acids. The CDR3 reads CASSPPGQGRLEQYF. CDR3 nucleotides: TGTGCCAGCAGCCCCCCGGGACAGGGACGGCTAGAGCAGTACTTC.

The chain recombines TRBV2 with TRBJ2-3; 7 bases fit TRBD2. Looked up from germline, CDR1 is SNHLY and CDR2 is FYNNEI. The CDR3 totals 16 residues. With V trimmed by 6 bases and J by 4 bases, 13 bases remained unmatched. This chain's CDR3 is CASSARREGYSDTQYF. DNA of the CDR3: TGTGCCAGCAGCGCCCGGAGGGAGGGTTATTCAGATACGCAGTATTTT.

This rearrangement joins TRBV6-5 to TRBJ2-1; 13 bases map to TRBD2. V lost 6 bases, J lost 4 bases, and 3 bases stayed unmatched. The CDR3 sequence is 15 residues long. Germline CDR1 MNHEY, CDR2 SVGAGI. The chain's CDR3 is CASRPLAGGYNEQFF. The CDR3 DNA follows: TGTGCCAGCAGACCACTAGCGGGGGGGTACAATGAGCAGTTCTTC.

This clone was seen a few times. The V and J genes are TRBV5-5 and TRBJ1-5; D is unclear. CDR3 size: 16 residues. The V end lost 0 bases, the J end lost 4 bases, and 14 bases lay between the germline ends. The V gene's germline CDR1 is SGHKS and CDR2 YYEKEE (reference sequence). The DNA for the CDR3 is TGTGCCAGCAGCTTGGGACTACGGGCCGAAAATCAGCCCCAGCATTTT. Translating it yields CASSLGLRAENQPQHF.

The J gene is TRBJ2-7, the V gene TRBV4-1, with 9 bases identical to TRBD1. The germline CDR1 and CDR2 sequences are MGHRA and YSYEKL. The CDR3 loop spans 14 amino acids. V dropped 6 bases and J dropped 3; count of bases not matched to a gene: 6. CDR3 protein: CASRQQGASYEQYF. Written as DNA, the CDR3 is TGCGCCAGCAGACAACAGGGGGCCAGCTACGAGCAGTACTTC.

This clone came up a few times. V usage is TRBV7-2 and J usage is TRBJ2-7, with D maybe TRBD1 (6 bases). This CDR3 has 15 amino acids. V was clipped by 3 bases and J by 0 bases, with 12 bases between them. Germline V CDR1 and CDR2: SGHTA, FQGNSA. The CDR3: CASSFDRDNSYEQYF. The CDR3 DNA reads as TGTGCCAGCAGCTTTGATAGGGACAACTCCTACGAGCAGTACTTC.

V usage is TRBV28 and J usage is TRBJ2-1; the match to TRBD2 covers 9 bases. V trimming: 6 bases; J trimming: 5 bases; junction bases outside the gene matches: 11. This CDR3 is built from 16 residues. The germline V gene has CDR1 MDHEN and CDR2 SYDVKM. The CDR3 DNA reads as TGTGCCAGCAGGACTAGCGGTAGGGGGGCGGACAATGAGCAGTTCTTC. It codes for CASRTSGRGADNEQFF.

The chain is built from TRBV2 and TRBJ1-3; TRBD1 aligns across 8 bases. The J call may be mistaken, given a closer DNA end match to TRBJ2-2. CDR3 size: 14 residues. Germline CDR1 and CDR2: SNHLY and FYNNEI. This chain's CDR3 is CATTGEYNTGELFF. The CDR3 DNA reads TGTGCCACGACAGGGGAATACAACACCGGGGAGCTGTTTTTT.

This clone has only one observation. V gene TRBV6-6 combines with J gene TRBJ1-1, with 8 nucleotides matching TRBD1. V gave up 7 bases and J gave up 1 base; unmatched junction bases: 11. Germline CDR1 reads MNHNY; CDR2 reads SVGAGI (reference sequence). This CDR3 has 16 amino acids. CDR3 in DNA: TGTGCCAGCAACACCGGGACAGGTGTTCCGAACACTGAAGCTTTCTTT. Translated: CASNTGTGVPNTEAFF.

This clone occurred a few times. V usage is TRBV7-2 and J usage is TRBJ1-5; D possibly corresponds to TRBD1 (5 bases). Trimming cost V 1 base and J 4 bases, with 14 bases left between them. Looked up from germline, CDR1 is SGHTA and CDR2 is FQGNSA. The CDR3 consists of 16 residues. The CDR3 DNA follows: TGTGCCAGCAGCTTAGGCGGAGTTCCAGGGAATCAGCCCCAGCATTTT. Protein product: CASSLGGVPGNQPQHF.

V usage is TRBV21-1 and J usage is TRBJ2-3; the DNA was not used to check the table's D call, TRBD2. TRBV21-1 is a pseudogene locus. The CDR3 runs 15 residues. CDR3 sequence (DNA): TGTGCCAGCGATCCCCGAGCGGGTTACACAGATACGCAGTATTTT. Amino acid sequence: CASDPRAGYTDTQYF.

The rearrangement links TRBV11-2 to TRBJ2-2, with a tentative D call TRBD1 (6 bases). CDR3 length equals 15 residues. The V gene lost 4 bases and the J gene lost 3 bases, with 12 bases spanning the gap. CDR1 and CDR2 from the germline V gene are SGHAT and FQNNGV. This CDR3 reads CASSSGNRDTGELFF. The CDR3 nucleotides read TGTGCCAGCAGCTCCGGTAACAGGGACACCGGGGAGCTGTTTTTT.

The chain couples TRBV28 to TRBJ1-1, with no clear D. The CDR3 runs 12 residues. Per germline, CDR1 MDHEN and CDR2 SYDVKM. V was trimmed by 3 bases and J by 8 bases, leaving 10 bases between them. In DNA, the CDR3 is TGTGCCAGCAGTTTCGCCCCCCTAGAAGCTTTCTTT. Its protein product is CASSFAPLEAFF.

A few counts support this clone. This chain links TRBV11-2 with TRBJ1-1; 7 bases agree with TRBD1. The CDR3 spans 15 residues. The germline gives CDR1 SGHAT, CDR2 FQNNGV. V lost 4 bases to trimming and J lost 1 base; unmatched junction nucleotides: 6. The CDR3 spells CASSYTDRANTEAFF. The DNA of the CDR3 is TGTGCCAGCAGCTACACCGACAGGGCGAACACTGAAGCTTTCTTT.

The genes are TRBV6-5 and TRBJ2-7; D is perhaps TRBD1 (6 bases). The CDR3 is made up of 14 amino acids. Germline CDR1 and CDR2: MNHEY and SVGAGI. Trimming left V 8 bases short and J 1 base short, with 15 bases between. This CDR3 is CASYPRQDSYEQYF. The DNA of the CDR3 is TGTGCCAGCTATCCCCGACAGGATTCCTACGAGCAGTACTTC.

The chain employs TRBV6-5 and TRBJ1-4; tentative D call: TRBD1 (6 bases). Trimming removed 2 bases from V and 8 bases from J, with 9 bases in between. This CDR3 is 13 amino acids long. Germline-derived CDR1 and CDR2 are MNHEY and SVGAGI. CDR3 sequence reads: CASSYDGQEKLFF. CDR3 nucleotide sequence: TGTGCCAGCAGTTACGACGGACAGGAAAAACTGTTTTTT.

The V call is TRBV21-1, the J call TRBJ2-7; the D call of TRBD2 is as the table states it, not checked on the DNA. TRBV21-1 is a pseudogene segment. CDR3 length: 15 residues. Here the CDR3 DNA reads TGTGCCAGCAGCTGCCGGACTAGCGGGGCCTACGAGCAGTACTTC. This gives the protein CASSCRTSGAYEQYF.

The V and J genes are TRBV7-8 and TRBJ1-3, with TRBD1 identical over 7 bases. V gave up 3 bases and J gave up 4 bases; unmatched junction bases: 6. Germline V gene data show CDR1 as SGHVS and CDR2 as FQNEAQ. This CDR3 is built from 15 residues. The CDR3 bases are TGTGCCAGCAGCTTCGACAGGGACGTCGGAAACACCATATATTTT. It is translated as CASSFDRDVGNTIYF.

The chain links TRBV6-6 to TRBJ2-1; 10 bases agree with TRBD2. The CDR3 has 15 amino acids. The ends lost 5 bases at V and 4 bases at J; junction bases unmatched: 5. CDR1 and CDR2 from the germline V gene are MNHNY and SVGAGI (reference sequence). The CDR3 nucleotides read TGTGCCAGCAGTCGTAGCGGGGGGTTTTACAATGAGCAGTTCTTC. Translated: CASSRSGGFYNEQFF.

J is TRBJ1-2 and V is TRBV5-8; D may be TRBD1 (6 bases). V was pared by 2 bases and J by 8 bases, with 19 bases between. Germline V gene lookup returns CDR1 SGHTS and CDR2 YDEGEE. The CDR3 is 15 residues long. In DNA form, the CDR3 reads TGTGCCAGCAGCTTAGACCTACAGGGCCCGGGGGGCTACACCTTC. Translation gives CASSLDLQGPGGYTF.

The rearrangement links TRBV6-1 to TRBJ1-1; 7 nucleotides agree with TRBD1. V lost 4 bases, J lost 1 base, and 9 bases stayed unmatched. The germline gives CDR1 MNHNS, CDR2 SASEGT. CDR3 size: 16 residues. CDR3 sequence: CASSARGTVRNTEAFF. CDR3 DNA: TGTGCCAGCAGTGCGCGTGGGACAGTCAGGAACACTGAAGCTTTCTTT.

CDR3 sequence reads: CASSYSSPEGNQPQHF. The CDR3 bases are TGTGCCAGCAGTTACTCTTCCCCCGAGGGCAATCAGCCCCAGCATTTT. V is TRBV6-5 and J is TRBJ1-5, with D hard to call. This CDR3 contains 16 residues. The germline gives CDR1 MNHEY, CDR2 SVGAGI. Trimming stripped 0 bases from V and 2 bases from J, with 11 bases between.

This rearrangement joins TRBV27 to TRBJ1-4, with D tentatively TRBD1 (5 bases). Germline CDR1 and CDR2: MNHEY and SMNVEV (reference sequence). The CDR3 sequence is 14 residues long. Trimming cost V 1 base and J 8 bases, with 11 bases left between them. CDR3 in amino acids: CASSLWGGTEKLFF. The CDR3 bases are TGTGCCAGCAGTTTATGGGGGGGTACCGAAAAACTGTTTTTT. The full variable domain, rest sourced from reference TRBV27 and TRBJ1-4, is EAQVTQNPRYLITVTGKKLTVTCSQNMNHEYMSWYRQDPGLGLRQIYYSMNVEVTDKGDVPEGYKVSRKEKRNFPLILESPSPNQTSLYFCASSLWGGTEKLFFGSGTQLSVL.